This paragraph reports one T cell receptor (beta chain). It was the library that attached unique molecular identifiers to individual cDNA molecules. Each CDR3 protein gets one entry after TCRdb re-called the RACE reads with MiXCR. The sample gives fewer than 200,000 distinct CDR3 sequences, under 25% of which show up once; under 7.5% is in the top ten. This sample is part of a study of human T cells and chemical hapten exposure. V lost 5 bases and J lost 12, with 20 bases in between. CDR3 length: 14 residues. Germline V gene sequence: CDR1 SGHVS, CDR2 FQNEAQ. Time point indicated: patch test 1, 2 weeks after DPC sensitization. As to treatment: therapeutic diphenylcyclopropenone sensitization with weekly scalp DPC. Blood draws came before every patch-test application. Sample donors consisted of patients with alopecia, aged 18 to 70 years, who were suitable for DPC.

This chain joins TRBV7-8 and TRBJ2-1; perhaps TRBD2 as D (5 bases). The sample here was whole blood, taken in connection with sensitization to the hapten diphenylcyclopropenone (DPC). This clonotype was obtained from a woman in her fifties or sixties with alopecia areata. Some clones in this sample may be carry-over from other donors' samples. The CDR3 is CASSEHRLFEGQFF. CDR3 coding DNA: TGTGCCAGCAGCGAACACAGACTCTTTGAGGGGCAGTTCTTC.